The 8 T cell receptor beta chains below were found in one sample sequenced in a study of blood T cells in healthy people across ages. A sample-barcoded 5' primer and a J-beta primer mix were used in a second PCR of about 6 to 11 cycles. One entry per CDR3 protein results from TCRdb running MiXCR on the 5' RACE reads. The sample has approximately 800,000 distinct CDR3 sequences, around 50% seen once. Specimen: blood. Every receptor here comes from a man older than 75 in good health.

This clonotype was observed a handful of times. The chain is built from TRBV20-1 and TRBJ2-4; TRBD2 might be the D (6 bases). The germline CDR1 and CDR2 sequences are DFQATT and SNEGSKA (reference sequence). CDR3 size: 13 residues. Deletions cut 3 bases from V and 3 bases from J, with 9 bases between. CDR3 DNA: TGCAGTGCTAGGGAGGGGAACAAAAACATTCAGTACTTC. Protein: CSAREGNKNIQYF.

V usage is TRBV10-3 and J usage is TRBJ2-1, with TRBD2 matching over 10 bases. The junction had 3 bases not matched to a gene; V was cut back by 8 bases and J by 2 bases. The CDR3 spans 14 residues. CDR1 and CDR2 from the germline V gene are ENHRY and SYGVKD. Here the CDR3 DNA reads TGTGCCATCCGAGCGGGAGGGACCTACAATGAGCAGTTCTTC. Translating it yields CAIRAGGTYNEQFF.

As concerns this clonotype: Mismatch with germline at one junction end may stem from a read error. CDR3 in amino acids: CASGYSPSYEQYF. In nucleotides, the CDR3 is TGTGCCAGCGGTTACAGCCCCTCCTACGAGCAGTACTTC. The V call is TRBV6-6, the J call TRBJ2-7; D ambiguous. The CDR3 has 13 amino acids. Germline loops: CDR1 MNHNY, CDR2 SVGAGI (reference sequence).

This chain connects TRBV5-1 to TRBJ2-1, with 11 bases fitting TRBD2. Unmatched junction bases numbered 4, after V lost 3 bases and J lost 5 bases. Germline loops: CDR1 SGHRS, CDR2 YFSETQ. This CDR3 contains 15 residues. The CDR3 DNA follows: TGCGCCAGCAGCTCCATAGCGGGAGGGAACAATGAGCAGTTCTTC. Its translation: CASSSIAGGNNEQFF.

This clonotype has only a few counts. The chain uses TRBV12-3 or TRBV12-4 and TRBJ2-3; 13 bases are a match to TRBD2. The V segment lost 8 bases and the J segment 10 bases; nucleotides outside the gene matches: 6. The CDR3 runs to 13 residues. This CDR3 reads CASVGLAGVAQYF. The CDR3 region has the DNA TGTGCCAGCGTTGGACTAGCGGGAGTAGCGCAGTATTTT.

J is TRBJ2-1 and V is TRBV28; TRBD2 aligns across 10 bases. With V trimmed by 7 bases and J by 7 bases, 10 bases remained unmatched. The CDR3 contains 15 residues. CDR1 and CDR2 (germline): MDHEN, SYDVKM. The CDR3 spells CASTSSGRARNEQFF. In nucleotides, the CDR3 is TGTGCCAGCACCTCAAGCGGGAGGGCCCGGAATGAGCAGTTCTTC. Complete variable domain (other parts from reference TRBV28 and TRBJ2-1): DVKVTQSSRYLVKRTGEKVFLECVQDMDHENMFWYRQDPGLGLRLIYFSYDVKMKEKGDIPEGYSVSREKKERFSLILESASTNQTSMYLCASTSSGRARNEQFFGPGTRLTVL.

A note on this clonotype: One junction end does not reproduce the germline sequence, and a read error may be involved. The V and J genes are TRBV12-3 or TRBV12-4 and TRBJ2-1; 12 nucleotides line up with TRBD2. The CDR3 has 15 amino acids. CDR3 sequence (DNA): TGTGCCCGCAGTTCCACTAGCGGGGGGTACAATGAGCAGTTCTTC. Translation: CARSSTSGGYNEQFF.

This clonotype came up many times. The V and J genes are TRBV7-3 and TRBJ1-5; D gene unclear. Per the germline V gene, CDR1 is SGHTA and CDR2 is FQGTGA. The CDR3 length is 13 residues. Trimming shortened V by 2 bases and J by 4 bases, and 6 bases separated the two germline ends. In DNA, the CDR3 is TGTGCCAGCAGCTTAGGAGAGAATCAGCCCCAGCATTTT. This translates into CASSLGENQPQHF.